These 10 T cell receptor beta chains were sequenced from one sample in a study of blood T cells in healthy people across ages (dated by TCRdb to 2014 to 2015). Library prep was done by 5' RACE. Reads for this sample came from an Illumina HiSeq 2500. The second PCR ran for roughly 6 to 11 cycles and used a J-beta primer mix along with a sample-barcoded 5' primer. In TCRdb, the public reads were trimmed at Q25 with fastp and aligned with MiXCR, with productive beta chains retained. Each CDR3 protein gets just one entry, which takes the most common genes and DNA from the rows behind it. The table for this sample lists roughly 1.7 million distinct CDR3 sequences; around 36% of them were counted only once. 10% to 12% of the sample is held by the ten biggest clonotypes. The sequenced material came from blood. The receptors stem from a woman aged 25 to 39 in good health.

The chain links TRBV7-8 to TRBJ1-5, with TRBD1 as a possible D gene (5 bases). V was cut by 1 base and J by 6 bases, with 16 bases left in between. The CDR3 is 16 amino acids. Germline V gene data show CDR1 as SGHVS and CDR2 as FQNEAQ. The CDR3 sequence: CASSLGQPMGVQPQHF. CDR3 nucleotide sequence: TGTGCCAGCAGCTTAGGGCAGCCTATGGGGGTTCAGCCCCAGCATTTT.

The chain employs TRBV20-1 and TRBJ2-4, with D perhaps assigned TRBD1 or TRBD2 (5 bases each). The CDR3 totals 12 residues. Per the germline V gene, CDR1 is DFQATT and CDR2 is SNEGSKA (reference sequence). The germline V and J ends were trimmed by 6 bases and 13 bases, with 19 bases remaining between them. CDR3 sequence (DNA): TGCAGTGCCTCGGGACCGGTCTGGGAGCAGTACTTC. The encoded protein is CSASGPVWEQYF.

V is TRBV27 and J is TRBJ2-7; D uncertain. Trimming took 5 bases from V and 3 from J, leaving 17 bases between them. Germline CDR1 MNHEY, CDR2 SMNVEV (reference sequence). The CDR3 has 15 amino acids. The CDR3 nucleotides read TGTGCCAGCAGTCTAACAGCCTTAAATGTCTACGAGCAGTACTTC. As protein: CASSLTALNVYEQYF.

This clonotype was observed a few times. The V and J genes are TRBV7-2 and TRBJ1-2, with D hard to call. The CDR3 is 15 residues long. V was shortened by 5 bases and J by 0 bases, with 13 bases between the two germline ends. In germline, CDR1 is SGHTA, CDR2 FQGNSA. CDR3 nucleotide sequence: TGTGCCAGCAGCCTAAACCCCGGGCCTAACTATGGCTACACCTTC. This sequence encodes CASSLNPGPNYGYTF.

The chain links TRBV6-1 to TRBJ1-2; TRBD1 matches 8 bases. This CDR3 has 14 amino acids. Looked up from germline, CDR1 is MNHNS and CDR2 is SASEGT. V was clipped by 9 bases and J by 4 bases; unmatched bases: 10. CDR3 in DNA: TGTGCCAGTAACGTAAACAGGGGGAGCTATGGCTACACCTTC. It translates to CASNVNRGSYGYTF.

The chain carries TRBV3-1 and TRBJ2-1; 14 bases match TRBD2. The CDR3 runs to 17 residues. Trimming at V came to 2 bases and at J to 9 bases, leaving 9 bases not matched to a gene. The V gene's germline CDR1 is LGHDT and CDR2 YNNKEL (reference sequence). DNA for the CDR3: TGTGCCAGCAGCCAACATTCTACGACTAGCGGGGGGGGTGAGCAGTTCTTC. Its translation: CASSQHSTTSGGGEQFF.

Comments on this clonotype: A junction boundary mismatches the germline segment, possibly from a read error. The chain recombines TRBV6-5 with TRBJ1-2; TRBD1 matches 9 bases. Germline V gene sequence: CDR1 MNHEY, CDR2 SVGAGI. The CDR3 sequence is 17 residues long. CDR3 bases: TGTGCCCGCAGTTACATTTCGGGACAGGGCTGGGACTATGGCTACACCTTC. As protein: CARSYISGQGWDYGYTF.

V is TRBV7-9 and J is TRBJ2-3, with D perhaps being TRBD1 or TRBD2 (5 bases each). Trimming took 3 bases from V and 2 from J, leaving 27 bases between them. Germline V gene lookup returns CDR1 SEHNR and CDR2 FQNEAQ (reference sequence). This CDR3 spans 20 amino acids. CDR3 protein: CASSLGYLTRDGLDTDTQYF. The DNA for the CDR3 is TGTGCCAGCAGCTTGGGCTACCTAACCCGGGACGGGTTAGACACAGATACGCAGTATTTT.

The chain links TRBV7-2 to TRBJ2-5; 8 bases are shared with TRBD2. From germline, CDR1 is SGHTA and CDR2 FQGNSA. This CDR3 contains 17 residues. V lost 4 bases and J lost 4; bases outside the gene matches: 14. CDR3 residues: CASSSLHSSGSGETQYF. The DNA of the CDR3 is TGTGCCAGCAGCTCCCTCCATTCAAGCGGGAGCGGAGAGACCCAGTACTTC.

This clonotype was recorded a few times. The chain combines TRBV20-1 with TRBJ1-5; the match to TRBD1 covers 7 bases. This CDR3 has 15 residues. CDR1 is DFQATT, CDR2 SNEGSKA, per germline (reference sequence). J was trimmed by 2 bases and V by 5 bases; bases with no gene match: 9. As DNA, the CDR3 is TGCAGTGCTGCCCGTCGACAGGGAGGCAATCAGCCCCAGCATTTT. Amino acid sequence: CSAARRQGGNQPQHF.